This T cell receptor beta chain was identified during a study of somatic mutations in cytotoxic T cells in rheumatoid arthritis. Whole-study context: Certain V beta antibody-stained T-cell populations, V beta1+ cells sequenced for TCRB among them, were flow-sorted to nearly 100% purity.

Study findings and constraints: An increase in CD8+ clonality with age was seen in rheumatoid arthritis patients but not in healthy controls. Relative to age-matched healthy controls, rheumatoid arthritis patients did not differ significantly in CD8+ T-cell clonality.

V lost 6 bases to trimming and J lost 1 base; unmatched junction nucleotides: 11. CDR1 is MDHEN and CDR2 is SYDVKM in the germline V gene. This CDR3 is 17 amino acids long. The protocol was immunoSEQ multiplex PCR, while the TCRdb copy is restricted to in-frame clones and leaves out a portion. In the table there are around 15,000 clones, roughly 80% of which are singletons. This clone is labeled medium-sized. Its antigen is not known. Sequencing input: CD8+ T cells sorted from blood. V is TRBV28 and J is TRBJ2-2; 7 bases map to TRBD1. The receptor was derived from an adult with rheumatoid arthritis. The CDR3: CASSGTDLSVNTGELFF. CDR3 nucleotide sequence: TGTGCCAGCAGCGGGACAGATCTCTCTGTGAACACCGGGGAGCTGTTTTTT.